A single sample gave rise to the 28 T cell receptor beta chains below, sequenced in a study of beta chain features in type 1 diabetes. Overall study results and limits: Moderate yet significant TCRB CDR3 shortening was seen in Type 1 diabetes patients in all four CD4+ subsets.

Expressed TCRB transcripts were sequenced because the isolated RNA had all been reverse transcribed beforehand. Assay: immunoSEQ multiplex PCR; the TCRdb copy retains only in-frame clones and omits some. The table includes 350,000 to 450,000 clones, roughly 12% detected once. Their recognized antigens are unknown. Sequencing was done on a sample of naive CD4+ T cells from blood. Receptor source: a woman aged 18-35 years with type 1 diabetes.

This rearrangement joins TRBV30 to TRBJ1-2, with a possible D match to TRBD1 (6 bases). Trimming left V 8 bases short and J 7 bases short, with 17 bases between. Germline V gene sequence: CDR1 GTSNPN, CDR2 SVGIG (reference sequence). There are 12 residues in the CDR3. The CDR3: CALVLGGGGYTF. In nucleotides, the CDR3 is TGTGCCCTTGTTCTTGGGGGCGGTGGCTACACCTTC.

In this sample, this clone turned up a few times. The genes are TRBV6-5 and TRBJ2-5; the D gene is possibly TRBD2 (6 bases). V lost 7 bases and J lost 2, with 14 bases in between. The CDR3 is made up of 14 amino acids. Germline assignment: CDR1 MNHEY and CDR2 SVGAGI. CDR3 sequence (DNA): TGTGCCAGCACCTCACCTAGCGAGCAAGAGACCCAGTACTTC. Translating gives CASTSPSEQETQYF.

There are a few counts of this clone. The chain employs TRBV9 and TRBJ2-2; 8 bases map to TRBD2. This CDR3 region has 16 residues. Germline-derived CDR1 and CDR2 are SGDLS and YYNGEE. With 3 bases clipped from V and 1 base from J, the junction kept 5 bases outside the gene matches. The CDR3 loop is CASSEAGAQNTGELFF. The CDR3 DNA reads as TGTGCCAGCAGCGAAGCGGGAGCCCAGAACACCGGGGAGCTGTTTTTT.

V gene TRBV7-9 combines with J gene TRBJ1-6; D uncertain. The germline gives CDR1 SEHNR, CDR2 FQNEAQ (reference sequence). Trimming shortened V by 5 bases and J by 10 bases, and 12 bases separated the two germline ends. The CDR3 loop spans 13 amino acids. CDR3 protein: CASSLGVQSPLHF. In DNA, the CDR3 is TGTGCCAGCAGCCTCGGGGTTCAGTCACCCCTCCACTTT.

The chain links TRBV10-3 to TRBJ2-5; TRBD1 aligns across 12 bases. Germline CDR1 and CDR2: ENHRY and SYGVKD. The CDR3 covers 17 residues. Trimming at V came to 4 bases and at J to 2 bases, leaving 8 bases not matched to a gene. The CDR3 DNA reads TGTGCCATCAGTGGGGGACAGGGGGCATTCGGGCAAGAGACCCAGTACTTC. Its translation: CAISGGQGAFGQETQYF.

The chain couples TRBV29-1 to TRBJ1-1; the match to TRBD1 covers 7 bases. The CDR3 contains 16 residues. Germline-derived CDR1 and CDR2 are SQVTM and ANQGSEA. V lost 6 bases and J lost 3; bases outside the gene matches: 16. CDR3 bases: TGCAGCGTACACAGAAGAGACAGGGTTACGGACACTGAAGCTTTCTTT. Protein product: CSVHRRDRVTDTEAFF.

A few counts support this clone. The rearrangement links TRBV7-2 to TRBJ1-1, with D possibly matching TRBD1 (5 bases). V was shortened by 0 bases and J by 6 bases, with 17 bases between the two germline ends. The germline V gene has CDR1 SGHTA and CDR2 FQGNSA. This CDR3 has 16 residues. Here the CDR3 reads CASSLARGRVYAEAFF. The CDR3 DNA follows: TGTGCCAGCAGCTTAGCGCGCGGCAGGGTGTACGCTGAAGCTTTCTTT.

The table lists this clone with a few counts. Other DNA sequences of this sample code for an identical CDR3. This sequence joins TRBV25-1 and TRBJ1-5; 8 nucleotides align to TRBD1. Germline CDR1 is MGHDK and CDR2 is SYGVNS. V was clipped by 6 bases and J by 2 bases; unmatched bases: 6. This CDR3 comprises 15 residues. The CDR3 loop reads CASSAGTGGNQPQHF. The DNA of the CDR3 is TGTGCCAGCAGCGCCGGGACAGGCGGCAATCAGCCCCAGCATTTT.

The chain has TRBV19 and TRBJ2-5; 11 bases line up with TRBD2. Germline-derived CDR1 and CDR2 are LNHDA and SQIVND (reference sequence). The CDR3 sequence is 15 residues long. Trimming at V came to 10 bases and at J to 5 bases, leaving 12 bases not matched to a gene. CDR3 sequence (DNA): TGTGCCACCGCTACGCTAGCGGGGGGCGGGGAGACCCAGTACTTC. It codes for CATATLAGGGETQYF.

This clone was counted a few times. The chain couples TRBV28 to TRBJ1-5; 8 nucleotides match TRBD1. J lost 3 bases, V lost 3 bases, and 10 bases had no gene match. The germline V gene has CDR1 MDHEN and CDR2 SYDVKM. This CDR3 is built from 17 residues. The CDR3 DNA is TGTGCCAGCAGTTTGTTAGGCAGGGGGCTAACCAATCAGCCCCAGCATTTT. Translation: CASSLLGRGLTNQPQHF.

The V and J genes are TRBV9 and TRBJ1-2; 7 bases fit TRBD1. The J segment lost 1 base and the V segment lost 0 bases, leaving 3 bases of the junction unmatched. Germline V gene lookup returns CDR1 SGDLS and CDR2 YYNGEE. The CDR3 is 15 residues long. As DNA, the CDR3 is TGTGCCAGCAGCGTAGAGGGGGCGAATAACTATGGCTACACCTTC. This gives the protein CASSVEGANNYGYTF.

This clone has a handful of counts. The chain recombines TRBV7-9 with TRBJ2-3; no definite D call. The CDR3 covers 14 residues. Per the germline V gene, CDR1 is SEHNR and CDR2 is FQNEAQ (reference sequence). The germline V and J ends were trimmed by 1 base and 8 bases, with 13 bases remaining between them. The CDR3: CASSLVGSTGTQYF. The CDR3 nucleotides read TGTGCCAGCAGCTTAGTAGGCTCGACGGGTACGCAGTATTTT.

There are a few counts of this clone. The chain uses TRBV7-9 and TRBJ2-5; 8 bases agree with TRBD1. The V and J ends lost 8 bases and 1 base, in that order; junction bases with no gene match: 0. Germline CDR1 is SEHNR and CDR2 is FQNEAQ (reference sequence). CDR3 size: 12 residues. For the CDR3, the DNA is TGTGCCAGCGGACAGGGCCAAGAGACCCAGTACTTC. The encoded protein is CASGQGQETQYF.

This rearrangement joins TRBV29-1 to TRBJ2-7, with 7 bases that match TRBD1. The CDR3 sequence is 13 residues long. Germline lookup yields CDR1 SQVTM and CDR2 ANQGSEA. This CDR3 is CSAKPTGDYEQYF. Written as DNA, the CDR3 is TGCAGTGCCAAACCAACAGGGGACTACGAGCAGTACTTC.

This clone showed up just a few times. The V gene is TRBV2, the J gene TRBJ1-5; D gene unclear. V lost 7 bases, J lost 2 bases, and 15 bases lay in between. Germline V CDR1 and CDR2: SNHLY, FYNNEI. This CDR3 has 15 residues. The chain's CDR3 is CASNEGGRGNQPQHF. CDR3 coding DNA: TGTGCCAGCAACGAAGGAGGACGCGGCAATCAGCCCCAGCATTTT. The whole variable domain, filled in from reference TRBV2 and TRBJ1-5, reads EPEVTQTPSHQVTQMGQEVILRCVPISNHLYFYWYRQILGQKVEFLVSFYNNEISEKSEIFDDQFSVERPDGSNFTLKIRSTKLEDSAMYFCASNEGGRGNQPQHFGDGTRLSIL.

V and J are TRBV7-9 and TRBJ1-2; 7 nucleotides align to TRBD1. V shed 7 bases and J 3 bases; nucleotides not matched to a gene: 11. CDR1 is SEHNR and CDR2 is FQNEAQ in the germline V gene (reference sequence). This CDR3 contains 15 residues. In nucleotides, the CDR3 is TGTGCCAGCATCAAAGGTGGGGGACAGTACTATGGCTACACCTTC. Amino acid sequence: CASIKGGGQYYGYTF. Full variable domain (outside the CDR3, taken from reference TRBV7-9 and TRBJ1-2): DTGVSQNPRHKITKRGQNVTFRCDPISEHNRLYWYRQTLGQGPEFLTYFQNEAQLEKSRLLSDRFSAERPKGSFSTLEIQRTEQGDSAMYLCASIKGGGQYYGYTFGSGTRLTVV.

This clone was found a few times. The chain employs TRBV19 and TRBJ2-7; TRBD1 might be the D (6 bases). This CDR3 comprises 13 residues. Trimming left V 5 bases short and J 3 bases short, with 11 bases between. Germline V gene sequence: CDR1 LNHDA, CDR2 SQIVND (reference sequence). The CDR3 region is CASSYRAGYEQYF. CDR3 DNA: TGTGCCAGTAGTTACAGGGCCGGCTACGAGCAGTACTTC.

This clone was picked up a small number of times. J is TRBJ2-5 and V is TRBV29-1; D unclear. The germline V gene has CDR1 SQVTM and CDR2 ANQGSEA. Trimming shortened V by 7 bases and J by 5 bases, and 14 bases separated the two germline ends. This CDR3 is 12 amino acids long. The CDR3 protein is CSGRRARETQYF. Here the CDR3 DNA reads TGCAGCGGGAGAAGAGCGCGGGAGACCCAGTACTTC.

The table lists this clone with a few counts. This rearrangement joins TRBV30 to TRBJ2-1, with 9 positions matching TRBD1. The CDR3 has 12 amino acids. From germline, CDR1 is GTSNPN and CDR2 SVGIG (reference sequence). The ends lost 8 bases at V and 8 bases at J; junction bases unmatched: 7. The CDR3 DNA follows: TGTGCCCTGGGACAGGGACGGGATGAGCAGTTCTTC. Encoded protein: CALGQGRDEQFF.

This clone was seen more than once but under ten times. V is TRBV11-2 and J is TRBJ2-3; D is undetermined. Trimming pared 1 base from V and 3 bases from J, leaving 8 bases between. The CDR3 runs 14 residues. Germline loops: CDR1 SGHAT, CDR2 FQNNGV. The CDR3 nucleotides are TGTGCCAGCAGCTTAGCCAGGCAAACAGATACGCAGTATTTT. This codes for CASSLARQTDTQYF.

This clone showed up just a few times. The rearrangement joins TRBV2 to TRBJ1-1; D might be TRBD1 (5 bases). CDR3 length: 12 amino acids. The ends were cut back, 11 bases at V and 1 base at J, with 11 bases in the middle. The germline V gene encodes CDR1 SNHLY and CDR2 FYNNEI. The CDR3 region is CAWGGTNTEAFF. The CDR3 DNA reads TGTGCCTGGGGGGGGACGAACACTGAAGCTTTCTTT.

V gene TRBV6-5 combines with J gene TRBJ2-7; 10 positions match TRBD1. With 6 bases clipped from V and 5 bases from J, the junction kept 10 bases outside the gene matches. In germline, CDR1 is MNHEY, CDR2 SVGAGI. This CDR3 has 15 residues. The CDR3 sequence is CASSTSGQGSHEQYF. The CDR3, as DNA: TGTGCCAGCAGCACATCGGGACAGGGGTCCCACGAGCAGTACTTC.

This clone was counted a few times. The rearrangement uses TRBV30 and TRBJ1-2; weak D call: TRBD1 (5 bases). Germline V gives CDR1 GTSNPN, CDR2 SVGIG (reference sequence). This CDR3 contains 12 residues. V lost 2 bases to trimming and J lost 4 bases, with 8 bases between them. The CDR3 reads CAWSSGSYGYTF. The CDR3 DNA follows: TGTGCCTGGAGTTCAGGGTCCTATGGCTACACCTTC.

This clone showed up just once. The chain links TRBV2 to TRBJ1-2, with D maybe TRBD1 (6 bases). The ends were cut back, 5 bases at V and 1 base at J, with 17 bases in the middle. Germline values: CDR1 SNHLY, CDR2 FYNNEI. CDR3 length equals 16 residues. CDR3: CASSSAGTRGNYGYTF. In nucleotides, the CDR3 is TGTGCCAGCAGTTCGGCCGGGACAAGGGGTAACTATGGCTACACCTTC.

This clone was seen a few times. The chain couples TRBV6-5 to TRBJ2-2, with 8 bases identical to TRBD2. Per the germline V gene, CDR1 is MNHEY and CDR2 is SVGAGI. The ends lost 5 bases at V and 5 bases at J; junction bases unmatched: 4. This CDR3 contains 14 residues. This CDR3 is CASSKPGGTGELFF. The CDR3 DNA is TGTGCCAGCAGTAAACCGGGAGGGACCGGGGAGCTGTTTTTT.

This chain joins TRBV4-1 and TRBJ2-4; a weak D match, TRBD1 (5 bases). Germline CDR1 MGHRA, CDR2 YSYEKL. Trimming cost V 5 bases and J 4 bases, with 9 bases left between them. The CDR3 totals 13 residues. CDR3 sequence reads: CASSGPGKNIQYF. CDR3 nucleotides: TGCGCCAGCAGCGGCCCAGGGAAAAACATTCAGTACTTC.

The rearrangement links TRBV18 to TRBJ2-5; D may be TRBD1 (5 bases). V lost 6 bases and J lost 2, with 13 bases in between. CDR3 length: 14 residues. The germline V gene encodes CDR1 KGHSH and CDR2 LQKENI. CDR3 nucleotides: TGTGCCAGCTCGCTCGGAAGGGGACAAGAGACCCAGTACTTC. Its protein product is CASSLGRGQETQYF.

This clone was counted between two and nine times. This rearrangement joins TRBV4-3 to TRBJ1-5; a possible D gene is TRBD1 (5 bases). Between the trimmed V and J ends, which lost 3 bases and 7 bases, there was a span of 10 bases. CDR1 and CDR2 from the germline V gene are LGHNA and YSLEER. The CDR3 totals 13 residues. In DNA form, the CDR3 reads TGCGCCAGCAGCCAGGGGGAGGGCCAGCCCCAGCATTTT. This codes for CASSQGEGQPQHF.